This entry describes one T cell receptor beta chain. The split of CD4+ cells yielded CD45RA+ naive and CD45RA-negative memory subsets. This sample is drawn from a study of shared clonotypes between healthy human individuals. At deep level, the assay was performed. Original analysis: Owing to the provision of junction-only sequences devoid of quality scores by immunoSEQ, filtering differed. Assay: immunoSEQ multiplex PCR; the TCRdb copy retains only in-frame clones and omits some. V, J and clone size were drawn from that table, and D and trimming were deduced from the DNA. The sample shows about 2.5 million clones, 92% of them seen only once. Between the trimmed V and J ends, which lost 4 bases and 2 bases, there was a span of 14 bases. Germline CDR1 and CDR2: MGHDK and SYGVNS. The CDR3 has 15 amino acids.

The sequenced sample was naive CD4+ T cells from PBMCs. Subset reported: CD45RA+ positively selected. The gene calls are TRBV25-1 and TRBJ1-2; a weak D match, TRBD1 (5 bases). The receptor's source is a man between 18 and 35 years old in good health. Some clones in this sample may be carry-over from other donors' samples. The CDR3 DNA sequence: TGTGCCAGCAGTGCTCAGGGAATTTCGAACTATGGCTACACCTTC. Translating it yields CASSAQGISNYGYTF.